This TCR beta chain was documented in a study of cytomegalovirus exposure and HLA in healthy donors. Across the study: HLA-typed donors contributed 80 million to 85 million unique TCRs, which were held in an early data release. Caucasian-associated ancestry cluster membership applied to about four fifths of approximately 420 genotyped donors.

Overall study results and limits: Cytomegalovirus status, reportedly, was diagnosed with high specificity and sensitivity by the classifier. TCR beta chains numbering approximately 150 were designated cytomegalovirus-associated.

The PCR employed 60 Vbeta primers together with 13 Jbeta primers. Method: immunoSEQ multiplex PCR; TCRdb's copy keeps in-frame clones and lacks some. The sample consists of around 100,000 clones, around 66% of them appearing once. Turning to this clone: Its antigen remains unknown.

Deletions cut 6 bases from V and 6 bases from J, with 12 bases between. Germline CDR1 MNHEY, CDR2 SVGAGI. The CDR3 covers 12 residues. Specimen: PBMCs. This chain connects TRBV6-5 to TRBJ2-7; maybe TRBD1 (6 bases). The sequence was collected from a man between 18 and 35 years old in good health and CMV-seropositive. The CDR3 sequence: CASRYRVSEQYV. CDR3 sequence (DNA): TGTGCCAGCAGGTACAGGGTTAGCGAGCAGTACGTC.